The sequence of this TCR beta chain was determined in a study of blood T cell repertoires in COVID-19. Background on the study: Researchers got acute and convalescent COVID-19 samples from the United States, Italy and Spain. PBMCs, B-cell-depleted T cells, or T cells provided the cDNA or gDNA that made up the material.

V dropped 3 bases and J dropped 0 bases, with 11 bases sitting between them. The V gene's germline CDR1 is SNHLY and CDR2 FYNNEI. The CDR3 extends over 15 amino acids. Authors' analysis steps: Cell counts per sample came from amplifying reference gene primers. Sequencing used immunoSEQ multiplex PCR; TCRdb keeps in-frame clones, though not all of them. The DNA was the basis for D and trimming; V, J and clone size are from that table. The sample gives about 480,000 clones, about 91% of which show up once; approximately 12% is in the top ten. Sequenced input: peripheral blood. The TCR sequence derives from a woman aged 45-60 years with COVID-19, enrolled during active disease. This chain joins TRBV2 and TRBJ1-2, with TRBD1 as a possible D gene (5 bases). The CDR3 loop is CASSDGQIANYGYTF. CDR3 nucleotides: TGTGCCAGCAGTGACGGACAAATAGCTAACTATGGCTACACCTTC.